These 24 T cell receptor beta chains came from one sample sequenced in a study of blood T cell repertoires in COVID-19. TCRdb's copy holds only in-frame clones and misses some; the assay was immunoSEQ multiplex PCR. The data hold approximately 300,000 clones, with around 90% observed a single time. Sequencing input: PBMCs or T cells enriched from blood (not recorded which). The receptor source for this set is a man aged 60 to 69 who had recovered from COVID-19.

J is TRBJ2-3 and V is TRBV2, with TRBD2 matching 10 bases. Germline loops: CDR1 SNHLY, CDR2 FYNNEI. The CDR3 runs 16 residues. Trimming at V came to 3 bases and at J to 5 bases, leaving 8 bases not matched to a gene. The CDR3 DNA sequence: TGTGCCAGCAGTGATACTAGCGGGACCGGGAAAGATACGCAGTATTTT. Translating gives CASSDTSGTGKDTQYF.

The chain combines TRBV19 with TRBJ1-5, with 8 nucleotides matching TRBD1. Germline V gives CDR1 LNHDA, CDR2 SQIVND (reference sequence). V gave up 6 bases and J gave up 7 bases; unmatched junction bases: 5. This CDR3 has 13 residues. DNA of the CDR3: TGTGCCAGTAGCGGACAGGGCGACCAGCCCCAGCATTTT. Translation: CASSGQGDQPQHF.

This chain uses TRBV28 with TRBJ1-2, with a tentative D call TRBD1 (6 bases). Trimming stripped 10 bases from V and 4 bases from J, with 22 bases between. Germline V gene data show CDR1 as MDHEN and CDR2 as SYDVKM. This CDR3 comprises 15 residues. The CDR3 DNA reads TGTGCCACCAAGCGCACAGGGACGGGTGGCTATGGCTACACCTTC. Translated, it gives CATKRTGTGGYGYTF.

This clone was seen a few times. The chain carries TRBV4-2 and TRBJ2-7; TRBD2 agrees at 10 bases. This CDR3 comprises 17 residues. The V gene end was trimmed by 1 base and the J gene end by 2 bases; junction bases not matched to a gene: 8. CDR1 and CDR2 from the germline V gene are LGHNA and YNFKEQ. CDR3 in amino acids: CASSQVSGTSAPYEQYF. As DNA, the CDR3 is TGTGCCAGCAGCCAAGTCAGTGGGACTAGCGCGCCCTACGAGCAGTACTTC.

CDR3 nucleotides: TGTGCCAGCACGGCAGGGGGCCAGGGAACTGAAGCTTTCTTT. Encoded protein: CASTAGGQGTEAFF. The rearrangement links TRBV2 to TRBJ1-1; 8 positions agree with TRBD1. The junction had 9 bases not matched to a gene; V was cut back by 7 bases and J by 5 bases. CDR1 and CDR2 (germline): SNHLY, FYNNEI. The CDR3 has 14 residues.

In this sample, this clone turned up a few times. The genes are TRBV11-1 and TRBJ2-7; D is unclear. Germline CDR1 and CDR2: SGHAT and FQDESV (reference sequence). V was pared by 5 bases and J by 1 base, with 12 bases between. This CDR3 region has 14 residues. The CDR3 loop is CASSPHEASYEQYF. The CDR3 DNA follows: TGTGCCAGCAGCCCCCACGAGGCTTCCTACGAGCAGTACTTC.

The DNA of the CDR3 is TGTGCCAGCAGCTTTACGCCGGGACTCCAAGAGACCCAGTACTTC. It translates to CASSFTPGLQETQYF. The chain combines TRBV7-2 with TRBJ2-5, with a tentative D call TRBD2 (6 bases). This CDR3 region has 15 residues. Trimming took off 3 bases at V and 1 base at J, with 12 bases between the two ends. Germline CDR1 and CDR2: SGHTA and FQGNSA. Based on the CDR3 plus reference TRBV7-2 and TRBJ2-5, the full variable domain is GAGVSQSPSNKVTEKGKDVELRCDPISGHTALYWYRQSLGQGLEFLIYFQGNSAPDKSGLPSDRFSAERTGGSVSTLTIQRTQQEDSAVYLCASSFTPGLQETQYFGPGTRLLVL.

V and J are TRBV11-2 and TRBJ2-5; D is unclear. CDR1 is SGHAT and CDR2 is FQNNGV in the germline V gene. V lost 2 bases, J lost 3 bases, and 10 bases lay in between. The CDR3 contains 14 residues. The CDR3 reads CASSLMVQKETQYF. The CDR3, as DNA: TGTGCCAGCAGCTTAATGGTTCAGAAAGAGACCCAGTACTTC.

The CDR3 nucleotides are TGTGCCAGCAGTGAGGGACTAGATGAGACCCAGTACTTC. Its translation is CASSEGLDETQYF. The chain carries TRBV2 and TRBJ2-5; 8 bases agree with TRBD2. This CDR3 spans 13 amino acids. After removal of 3 bases from V and 5 bases from J, the junction contained 2 bases not matched to a gene. Germline V gene data show CDR1 as SNHLY and CDR2 as FYNNEI.

The chain links TRBV5-1 to TRBJ2-2; maybe TRBD1 (6 bases). Germline V gene data show CDR1 as SGHRS and CDR2 as YFSETQ. V gave up 3 bases and J gave up 0 bases, with 12 bases separating them. The CDR3 runs to 16 residues. The CDR3 loop is CASSWDIPANTGELFF. The CDR3, as DNA: TGCGCCAGCAGCTGGGACATTCCCGCGAACACCGGGGAGCTGTTTTTT.

The chain uses TRBV11-1 and TRBJ2-3; 8 nucleotides agree with TRBD2. CDR1 and CDR2 from the germline V gene are SGHAT and FQDESV (reference sequence). V dropped 8 bases and J dropped 1; count of bases not matched to a gene: 5. The CDR3 runs 14 residues. The CDR3 region is CASQLAARTDTQYF. The CDR3 bases are TGTGCCAGCCAACTAGCGGCTCGCACAGATACGCAGTATTTT.

The J gene is TRBJ2-5, the V gene TRBV9; 7 nucleotides line up with TRBD1. The CDR3 is 13 amino acids. The germline gives CDR1 SGDLS, CDR2 YYNGEE. Unmatched junction bases numbered 6, after V lost 5 bases and J lost 5 bases. In DNA form, the CDR3 reads TGTGCCAGCAGTATCGACAGGGAGGAGACCCAGTACTTC. This translates into CASSIDREETQYF. The entire variable domain, with the rest obtained from reference TRBV9 and TRBJ2-5, is as follows: DSGVTQTPKHLITATGQRVTLRCSPRSGDLSVYWYQQSLDQGLQFLIQYYNGEERAKGNILERFSAQQFPDLHSELNLSSLELGDSALYFCASSIDREETQYFGPGTRLLVL.

The rearrangement joins TRBV7-3 to TRBJ2-1, with D perhaps matching TRBD2 (6 bases). The V end lost 5 bases, the J end lost 9 bases, and 17 bases lay between the germline ends. This CDR3 has 14 amino acids. Germline loops: CDR1 SGHTA, CDR2 FQGTGA. CDR3 in DNA: TGTGCCAGCAGCCAAATGGCGCGGGGTTCTGAGCAGTTCTTC. Translated, it gives CASSQMARGSEQFF.

The V call is TRBV2, the J call TRBJ2-7; D perhaps matches TRBD2 (5 bases). The CDR3 loop spans 13 amino acids. CDR1 is SNHLY, CDR2 FYNNEI, per germline. V was cut by 4 bases and J by 7 bases, with 14 bases left in between. CDR3 nucleotides: TGTGCCAGCAGTGTTGCTTTTCCGGGGGAGCAGTACTTC. Encoded protein: CASSVAFPGEQYF.

This CDR3 reads CASSLLAGAADTQYF. CDR3 nucleotide sequence: TGTGCCAGCAGCTTACTAGCGGGGGCTGCAGATACGCAGTATTTT. This chain uses TRBV7-3 with TRBJ2-3, with TRBD2 matching 10 bases. V dropped 2 bases and J dropped 4; count of bases not matched to a gene: 3. Germline values: CDR1 SGHTA, CDR2 FQGTGA. The CDR3 covers 15 residues.

The CDR3 DNA reads TGCGCCAGCAGCCCTGTGGCCTATGGGGCTTCACCCCTCCACTTT. Protein sequence: CASSPVAYGASPLHF. This chain uses TRBV4-3 with TRBJ1-6, with D possibly TRBD1 on 5 matching bases. The CDR3 has 15 residues. Trimming removed 4 bases from V and 9 bases from J, with 16 bases in between. Germline CDR1 reads LGHNA; CDR2 reads YSLEER.

V usage is TRBV5-5 and J usage is TRBJ1-6, with 9 bases identical to TRBD1. CDR3 length: 15 residues. The V gene's germline CDR1 is SGHKS and CDR2 YYEKEE (reference sequence). V lost 2 bases, J lost 5 bases, and 2 bases stayed unmatched. CDR3 bases: TGTGCCAGCAGCTTCCGGGACAGGGATAATTCACCCCTCCACTTT. Translating gives CASSFRDRDNSPLHF.

The V gene is TRBV6-5, the J gene TRBJ2-5, with D tentatively TRBD1 (6 bases). This CDR3 is 15 amino acids long. Germline V lookup: CDR1 MNHEY, CDR2 SVGAGI. V lost 0 bases and J 0 bases, leaving 8 bases between the germline ends. CDR3 nucleotides: TGTGCCAGCAGTTACTCTAGGACAGACCAAGAGACCCAGTACTTC. As protein: CASSYSRTDQETQYF.

The genes are TRBV7-3 and TRBJ2-2; tentatively, D is TRBD1 (6 bases). The CDR3 is 18 amino acids. Trimming stripped 8 bases from V and 4 bases from J, with 26 bases between. CDR1 is SGHTA and CDR2 is FQGTGA in the germline V gene. The CDR3 DNA is TGTGCCAGCGGATTACCAGGGGACCCGACCCTTGGCACCGGGGAGCTGTTTTTT. This codes for CASGLPGDPTLGTGELFF.

The sample holds one count of this clone. This chain uses TRBV4-3 with TRBJ2-3, with D uncertain. Trimming stripped 1 base from V and 4 bases from J, with 9 bases between. The length of the CDR3 is 14 residues. Germline CDR1 is LGHNA and CDR2 is YSLEER. DNA for the CDR3: TGCGCCAGCAGCCAAGGTTCGTCAGCAGATACGCAGTATTTT. It specifies CASSQGSSADTQYF.

The chain uses TRBV20-1 and TRBJ2-7; TRBD2 might be the D (6 bases). Looked up from germline, CDR1 is DFQATT and CDR2 is SNEGSKA (reference sequence). CDR3 length equals 14 residues. V shed 3 bases and J shed 3 bases, with 15 bases lying between them. CDR3: CSASFQGGLYEQYF. The CDR3 DNA reads as TGCAGTGCTAGTTTCCAGGGAGGTCTCTACGAGCAGTACTTC.

This clone was counted a single time. The junction departs from the called germline gene at one end, perhaps through a read error. This rearrangement joins TRBV18 to TRBJ2-7, with TRBD1 matching 8 bases. The length of the CDR3 is 15 residues. The germline V gene encodes CDR1 KGHSH and CDR2 LQKENI. The CDR3 sequence: CASSPQTPTGTGEIW. The CDR3 DNA reads TGTGCCAGCTCACCACAAACTCCAACCGGGACAGGAGAAATCTGG. The variable domain in full, with the rest retrieved from reference TRBV18 and TRBJ2-7, is NAGVMQNPRHLVRRRGQEARLRCSPMKGHSHVYWYRQLPEEGLKFMVYLQKENIIDESGMPKERFSAEFPKEGPSILRIQQVVRGDSAAYFCASSPQTPTGTGEIWGPGTRLTVT.

V gene TRBV18 combines with J gene TRBJ2-5, with no clear D. The V and J ends lost 3 bases and 3 bases respectively, with 5 bases between them. Germline CDR1 and CDR2: KGHSH and LQKENI. This CDR3 contains 12 residues. CDR3 loop: CASSPQEETQYF. CDR3 nucleotide sequence: TGTGCCAGCTCACCCCAGGAAGAGACCCAGTACTTC.

This clone was picked up a small number of times. V usage is TRBV5-1 and J usage is TRBJ2-3, with D perhaps TRBD2 (5 bases). Trimming left V 6 bases short and J 2 bases short, with 13 bases between. The germline gives CDR1 SGHRS, CDR2 YFSETQ. This CDR3 comprises 14 residues. CDR3 DNA sequence: TGCGCCAGCACCCGGTCCGGGGACACAGATACGCAGTATTTT. It is translated as CASTRSGDTDTQYF.